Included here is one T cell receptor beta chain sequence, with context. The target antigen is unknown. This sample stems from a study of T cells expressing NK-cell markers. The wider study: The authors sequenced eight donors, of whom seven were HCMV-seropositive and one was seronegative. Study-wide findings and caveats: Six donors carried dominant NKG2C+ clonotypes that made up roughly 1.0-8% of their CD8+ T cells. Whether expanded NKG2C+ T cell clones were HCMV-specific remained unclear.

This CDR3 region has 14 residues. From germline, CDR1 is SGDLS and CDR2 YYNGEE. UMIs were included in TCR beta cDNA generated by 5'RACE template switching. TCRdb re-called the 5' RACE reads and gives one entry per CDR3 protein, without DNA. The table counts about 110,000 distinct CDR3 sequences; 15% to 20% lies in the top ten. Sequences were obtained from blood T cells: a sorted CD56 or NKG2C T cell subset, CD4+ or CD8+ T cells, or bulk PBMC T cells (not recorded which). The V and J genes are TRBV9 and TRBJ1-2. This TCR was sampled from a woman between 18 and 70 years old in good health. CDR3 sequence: CASSLAASGYGYTF.